This T cell receptor beta chain derives from a study of CXCR3-negative and CXCR3-positive naive CD8 T cells. Regarding the study as a whole: CXCR3-expressing naive cells carried TRB CDR3s more hydrophobic than those of CXCR3-negative naive cells.

The study made its TRB cDNA libraries by 5' RACE, adding UMI labels. TCRdb reprocessed the 5' RACE reads; each CDR3 protein has one entry and no DNA is given. The sample holds about 120,000 distinct CDR3 sequences. Of note for this clonotype: Its cognate antigen is unknown.

Germline values: CDR1 MNHEY, CDR2 SMNVEV (reference sequence). The CDR3 contains 13 residues. The chain is built from TRBV27 and TRBJ2-7; TCRdb names TRBD2, which stays unverified in the absence of DNA. This clonotype was obtained from a human donor in good health. Some clones in this sample may be carry-over from other donors' samples. Sequenced sample: naive CXCR3+ CD8+ T cells from blood. Subset here: CD45RO-CCR7+CD27+CD95- naive CD8+ T cells expressing CXCR3 (TNR3+). CDR3 loop: CASSLSASYEQYF.